What follows are 15 T cell receptor beta chains derived from one specimen sequenced in a study of shared T cell receptors in the human thymus. Generated by immunoSEQ multiplex PCR, the TCRdb table keeps only in-frame clones and is missing some. The profile shows roughly 500,000 clones, around 78% of them singletons. The same sample was also used in a study of human thymus T cells.

The sequenced sample consisted of thymocytes. Receptor source: a boy in the first two years of life with a congenital heart defect.

This clone was counted only a few times. This CDR3 reads CASSENRASGAYNEQFF. The CDR3 bases are TGTGCCAGCAGTGAAAACCGAGCTAGCGGGGCCTACAATGAGCAGTTCTTC. The chain uses TRBV6-4 and TRBJ2-1; 9 bases line up with TRBD2. The CDR3 extends over 17 amino acids. V shed 3 bases and J 2 bases; nucleotides not matched to a gene: 8. CDR1 and CDR2 (germline): MRHNA, SNTAGT.

The chain couples TRBV5-1 to TRBJ2-3; 7 nucleotides match TRBD2. V shed 2 bases, J shed 4 bases, and the junction held 1 base outside the gene matches. The CDR3 covers 13 residues. The germline gives CDR1 SGHRS, CDR2 YFSETQ. As DNA, the CDR3 is TGCGCCAGCAGCTTTACTAGCGCAGATACGCAGTATTTT. Translation gives CASSFTSADTQYF. The full variable domain, in which reference TRBV5-1 and TRBJ2-3 provide the parts outside the CDR3, is KAGVTQTPRYLIKTRGQQVTLSCSPISGHRSVSWYQQTPGQGLQFLFEYFSETQRNKGNFPGRFSGRQFSNSRSEMNVSTLELGDSALYLCASSFTSADTQYFGPGTRLTVL.

This sequence joins TRBV2 and TRBJ2-5, with D tentatively TRBD2 (5 bases). Germline loops: CDR1 SNHLY, CDR2 FYNNEI. This CDR3 has 17 residues. Trimming took off 8 bases at V and 2 bases at J, with 24 bases between the two ends. The chain's CDR3 is CASGSGPVRELQETQYF. Written as DNA, the CDR3 is TGTGCCAGCGGGTCGGGCCCGGTGAGGGAACTACAAGAGACCCAGTACTTC.

This clone appeared once. The CDR3 is CASSLEGHPYEQYF. The CDR3 coding sequence is TGCGCCAGCAGCTTGGAGGGACACCCCTACGAGCAGTACTTC. V usage is TRBV5-1 and J usage is TRBJ2-7; TRBD1 is a possible D gene (6 bases). V was shortened by 0 bases and J by 2 bases, with 9 bases between the two germline ends. This CDR3 has 14 amino acids. CDR1 is SGHRS, CDR2 YFSETQ, per germline.

The J gene is TRBJ2-7, the V gene TRBV11-3, with D perhaps matching TRBD1 (6 bases). Trimming shortened V by 3 bases and J by 0 bases, and 18 bases separated the two germline ends. The CDR3 spans 17 residues. Germline V gives CDR1 SGHNT, CDR2 YENEEA. The CDR3, as DNA: TGTGCCAGCAGCTTTAGCCCCTCGGACAGAATCTCCTACGAGCAGTACTTC. Its translation is CASSFSPSDRISYEQYF.

The chain has TRBV15 and TRBJ2-3; 7 positions agree with TRBD2. Trimming removed 0 bases from V and 0 bases from J; junction bases left unmatched: 12. This CDR3 spans 19 amino acids. Germline V gene data show CDR1 as LNHNV and CDR2 as YYDKDF (reference sequence). CDR3 protein: CATSRDWASGGTSTDTQYF. CDR3 nucleotides: TGTGCCACCAGCAGAGATTGGGCTAGCGGTGGAACAAGCACAGATACGCAGTATTTT.

CDR3 in DNA: TGTGCCATCAGTGAGGGTCAGGGACAGTCCGGGGGCTCGTGGGAGCAGTACTTC. It translates to CAISEGQGQSGGSWEQYF. This chain uses TRBV10-3 with TRBJ2-7; the D gene is possibly TRBD1 (7 bases). Germline V gene lookup returns CDR1 ENHRY and CDR2 SYGVKD. The CDR3 totals 18 residues. V lost 2 bases and J 7 bases, leaving 27 bases between the germline ends.

This clone was picked up one time. The chain is built from TRBV4-3 and TRBJ2-7; D possibly corresponds to TRBD2 (6 bases). Trimming shortened V by 3 bases and J by 7 bases, and 22 bases separated the two germline ends. Germline CDR1 and CDR2: LGHNA and YSLEER. CDR3 length equals 16 residues. CDR3 bases: TGCGCCAGCAGCCACAAAGGGCCATCCCGGGGGAGGGAGCAGTACTTC. Translation gives CASSHKGPSRGREQYF.

This chain connects TRBV25-1 to TRBJ2-5; D is perhaps TRBD1 (6 bases). Germline CDR1 MGHDK, CDR2 SYGVNS. The germline V and J ends were trimmed by 1 base and 1 base, with 13 bases remaining between them. The CDR3 totals 16 residues. CDR3 residues: CASSEWMGAPQETQYF. The CDR3 region has the DNA TGTGCCAGCAGTGAATGGATGGGGGCCCCCCAAGAGACCCAGTACTTC.

The gene calls are TRBV14 and TRBJ2-7, with 8 bases fitting TRBD2. Germline V gene data show CDR1 as SGHDN and CDR2 as FVKESK. The CDR3 is 16 amino acids. The V and J ends lost 5 bases and 0 bases, in that order; junction bases with no gene match: 9. The CDR3 coding sequence is TGTGCCAGCAGCGGAAGGGGCGGGAGGCCCTCCTACGAGCAGTACTTC. This encodes CASSGRGGRPSYEQYF.

The chain carries TRBV2 and TRBJ1-2; unclear D gene. This CDR3 has 14 residues. Germline V CDR1 and CDR2: SNHLY, FYNNEI. V lost 8 bases and J lost 2, with 15 bases in between. CDR3 sequence reads: CASPSATRNYGYTF. In DNA form, the CDR3 reads TGTGCCAGCCCCTCAGCGACGAGAAACTATGGCTACACCTTC.

This chain connects TRBV9 to TRBJ1-2; 7 bases are a match to TRBD1. CDR3 length equals 12 residues. V was clipped by 4 bases and J by 7 bases; unmatched bases: 4. Looked up from germline, CDR1 is SGDLS and CDR2 is YYNGEE. As DNA, the CDR3 is TGTGCCAGCAGCATCGGGACAGCTGGCTACACCTTC. Translated: CASSIGTAGYTF.

This rearrangement joins TRBV7-2 to TRBJ1-1, with 9 nucleotides matching TRBD1. The V gene end was trimmed by 6 bases and the J gene end by 4 bases; junction bases not matched to a gene: 12. The CDR3 is 16 amino acids. Germline-derived CDR1 and CDR2 are SGHTA and FQGNSA. In DNA form, the CDR3 reads TGTGCCAGCAGATCCATAGGGACAGGGTCGGTCACTGAAGCTTTCTTT. The encoded protein is CASRSIGTGSVTEAFF.

This chain uses TRBV2 with TRBJ1-1, with D unresolved. The CDR3 is made up of 15 amino acids. In germline, CDR1 is SNHLY, CDR2 FYNNEI. V shed 4 bases and J shed 0 bases, with 12 bases lying between them. Written as DNA, the CDR3 is TGTGCCAGCAGTGGGGGAGACGGTGTGAACACTGAAGCTTTCTTT. Its translation: CASSGGDGVNTEAFF.

This chain's CDR3 is CASSGLAAKYNEQFF. The DNA for the CDR3 is TGTGCCAGCAGTGGACTAGCGGCGAAGTACAATGAGCAGTTCTTC. This chain uses TRBV25-1 with TRBJ2-1, with 9 bases fitting TRBD2. The CDR3 loop spans 15 amino acids. V gave up 4 bases and J gave up 4 bases; unmatched junction bases: 5. Germline-derived CDR1 and CDR2 are MGHDK and SYGVNS.